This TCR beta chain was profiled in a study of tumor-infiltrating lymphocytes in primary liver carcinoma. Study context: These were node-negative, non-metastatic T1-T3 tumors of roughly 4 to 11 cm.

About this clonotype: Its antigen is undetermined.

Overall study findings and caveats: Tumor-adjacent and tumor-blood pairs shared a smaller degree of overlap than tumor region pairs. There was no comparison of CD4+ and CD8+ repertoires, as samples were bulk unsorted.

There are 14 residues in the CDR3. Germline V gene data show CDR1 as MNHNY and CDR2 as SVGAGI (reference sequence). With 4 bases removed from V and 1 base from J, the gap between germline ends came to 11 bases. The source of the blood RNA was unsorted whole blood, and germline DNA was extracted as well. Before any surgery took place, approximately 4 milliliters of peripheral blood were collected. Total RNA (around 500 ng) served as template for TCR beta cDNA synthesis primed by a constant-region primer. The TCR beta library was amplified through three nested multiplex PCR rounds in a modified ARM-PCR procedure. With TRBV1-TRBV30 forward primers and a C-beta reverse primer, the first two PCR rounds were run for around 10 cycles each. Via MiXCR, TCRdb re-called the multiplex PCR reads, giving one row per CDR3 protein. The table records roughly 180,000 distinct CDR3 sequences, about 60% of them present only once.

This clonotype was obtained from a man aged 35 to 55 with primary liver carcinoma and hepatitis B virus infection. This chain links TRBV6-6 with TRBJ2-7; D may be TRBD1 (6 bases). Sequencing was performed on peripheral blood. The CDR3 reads CASSWARGSYEQYF. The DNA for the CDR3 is TGTGCCAGCAGTTGGGCAAGGGGGTCCTACGAGCAGTACTTC.